Shown below are 9 T cell receptor beta chains from a single sample sequenced in a study of shared clonotypes between healthy human individuals. Assay used: immunoSEQ multiplex PCR; TCRdb lists only in-frame clones, some missing. The sample lists millions of clones; 90% to 95% were seen once. The source material was naive CD4+ T cells sorted from blood. Subset defined: CD45RA+ positively selected. The receptors derive from a man between 18 and 35 years old in good health.

This sequence joins TRBV6-1 and TRBJ2-7, with a possible D match to TRBD2 (5 bases). The CDR3 totals 13 residues. The germline CDR1 and CDR2 sequences are MNHNS and SASEGT. V gave up 6 bases and J gave up 1 base, with 10 bases separating them. The CDR3 DNA is TGTGCCAGCAGGGCACTAGTTTCCTACGAGCAGTACTTC. It translates to CASRALVSYEQYF.

Of note for this clone: Other DNA sequences in the sample encode the same CDR3. This chain joins TRBV5-4 and TRBJ2-5; 11 nucleotides agree with TRBD2. There are 15 residues in the CDR3. Per the germline V gene, CDR1 is SGHNT and CDR2 is YYREEE (reference sequence). With V trimmed by 4 bases and J by 2 bases, 4 bases remained unmatched. In nucleotides, the CDR3 is TGTGCCAGCAGCCTTCGGACTAGCGGGCAAGAGACCCAGTACTTC. Its translation is CASSLRTSGQETQYF.

The rearrangement uses TRBV7-9 and TRBJ1-1; tentative D call: TRBD1 (5 bases). The CDR3 is made up of 16 amino acids. The ends were cut back, 1 base at V and 8 bases at J, with 20 bases in the middle. The germline V gene encodes CDR1 SEHNR and CDR2 FQNEAQ (reference sequence). CDR3 coding DNA: TGTGCCAGCAGCTTAGTACCCTTTTCAGGGAGGCCAGAAGCTTTCTTT. Translating gives CASSLVPFSGRPEAFF.

The chain employs TRBV7-9 and TRBJ2-7; D is unresolved. V was pared by 0 bases and J by 5 bases, with 8 bases between. CDR1 and CDR2 from the germline V gene are SEHNR and FQNEAQ (reference sequence). This CDR3 has 13 residues. The CDR3 sequence: CASSLALPHEQYF. The DNA for the CDR3 is TGTGCCAGCAGCTTAGCGCTCCCGCACGAGCAGTACTTC.

The chain combines TRBV28 with TRBJ1-2; a possible D gene is TRBD1 (6 bases). The V end was cut by 5 bases, the J end by 1 base, with 11 bases between. Germline CDR1 and CDR2: MDHEN and SYDVKM. There are 14 residues in the CDR3. The CDR3 nucleotides read TGTGCCAGCAGTCCCGGGACACTTAACTATGGCTACACCTTC. Translating it yields CASSPGTLNYGYTF.

V and J are TRBV10-3 and TRBJ2-1, with 11 bases lining up with TRBD2. The CDR3 is 14 amino acids. Trimming took 10 bases from V and 4 from J; bases not matched to a gene: 6. Germline loops: CDR1 ENHRY, CDR2 SYGVKD. The CDR3 DNA is TGTGCCAACTCCGGGACTAGCGGATACAATGAGCAGTTCTTC. Translation gives CANSGTSGYNEQFF.

This sequence joins TRBV27 and TRBJ2-2, with D possibly being TRBD2 (6 bases). Germline loops: CDR1 MNHEY, CDR2 SMNVEV (reference sequence). The CDR3 spans 16 residues. The V gene lost 4 bases and the J gene lost 6 bases, with 18 bases spanning the gap. The CDR3 DNA is TGTGCCAGCAGTTCCCCTTTGCGGGATCACGCCGGGGAGCTGTTTTTT. Its protein is CASSSPLRDHAGELFF.

The CDR3 region has the DNA TGTGCCACCAGCAGACCTCGTCCGGGACAGAACAATGAGCAGTTCTTC. Protein sequence: CATSRPRPGQNNEQFF. The rearrangement uses TRBV15 and TRBJ2-1, with 7 bases that match TRBD1. CDR1 is LNHNV and CDR2 is YYDKDF in the germline V gene (reference sequence). Trimming at V came to 2 bases and at J to 5 bases, leaving 9 bases not matched to a gene. The CDR3 covers 16 residues.

This chain joins TRBV5-1 and TRBJ2-1; 9 nucleotides line up with TRBD1. The CDR3 is made up of 17 amino acids. CDR1 SGHRS and CDR2 YFSETQ come from the germline V gene. V lost 0 bases and J lost 2; bases outside the gene matches: 6. The CDR3 DNA reads as TGCGCCAGCAGCTTGGTCGCGGGACAGGGCCCCTACAATGAGCAGTTCTTC. Translated, it gives CASSLVAGQGPYNEQFF.